The TCR beta chain under discussion was sequenced for a study of cytomegalovirus exposure and HLA in healthy donors (dated by TCRdb to about 2017). In terms of the full investigation: An earlier analysis of about 530 of the donors reported 276 Gb of sequence data and 117 million unique TCR beta sequences obtained from roughly 170 million T cells. Around 300 gigabases of sequencing data and 78 million or so unique TCR sequences were included in an early release covering over 600 HLA-typed donors. Of the roughly 410 genotyped donors, roughly 76% were placed in the genetic ancestry cluster associated with self-reported Caucasian donors. The study was designed to test whether signatures of past pathogen exposure could be identified by cataloging public T cell receptors. The study profiled the T cell repertoires of 500 to 800 subjects by immunosequencing and related them to cytomegalovirus serostatus. Besides the first cohort of around 700 subjects, a separate validation cohort made up of 120 different subjects was used. High-throughput TCR immunosequencing, statistical association of individual TCRs with disease status, and machine learning were combined to predict cytomegalovirus infection status. To study patterns of TCR occurrence, a later analysis re-analyzed previously published TCR beta repertoires from 500 to 850 donors and added high-resolution HLA genotyping. Rather than drawing on any new phenotypic data, the later analysis identified candidate immune exposures from TCR beta sequences and the way those sequences occurred across donors. An earlier analysis of some 600 of the donors applied high-throughput TCR beta sequencing to assess whether each TCR beta V gene segment acted as functional or pseudogenic. Donor age, sex, ethnicity and CMV serostatus were collected together with the repertoire data. A later genetic analysis used genome-wide SNP genotypes for about 60% of the roughly 700 donors, treating that subset as a discovery cohort. Every discovery cohort repertoire had been produced on one sequencing platform. HLA typing covered class I and class II loci at four-digit resolution. Typing coverage varied by locus: roughly 629-640 donors for A, B, C, DRB1 and DQB1; approximately 560 for DQA1; 600 to 610 for DPA1; 400 to 480 for DPB1. About five DR-DQ haplotypes were handled as single units for association and clustering because linkage in the cohort was strong. Among some 410 genotyped donors of the cohort, an average of roughly 230,000 unique TCR beta nucleotide sequences was sequenced per donor, of which 15% to 20% were non-productive. The investigation overall reported the following: In a later analysis, several top co-occurrence clusters were reported to appear linked to parvovirus B19, influenza, CMV and Epstein-Barr virus. Linkage disequilibrium might explain the correlated functional status among segregating V segments, but an unknown experimental factor could not be ruled out. Because HLA typing was missing for some donors at each locus, association tests included only the typed subset. In a later genetic analysis, fewer N-insertions in productive TCRs were reported among donors in an Asian-associated ancestry cluster than the roughly 640-donor mean. A group of highly shared sequence variants was considered likely to be a technical artifact of the sequencing pipeline. Because the 87-base-pair reads could not distinguish some IMGT-functional V segments, including TRBV6-2 and TRBV6-3, those segments were excluded. Only TCR beta chains were sequenced in this cohort, and the absence of alpha or paired-chain data limited detectable features. Presence/absence analyses assumed roughly uniform sequencing depth across donors, an assumption that may not hold. In the study, about 150 TCR beta chains were listed as associated with cytomegalovirus. Most TCR sequences were observed very rarely across donors, whereas some public TCRs were present in many individuals. In both the original and validation cohorts, the classifier was reported to diagnose cytomegalovirus status with high specificity and sensitivity. A further reported finding was that TCR beta sequences accurately predicted the HLA-A and HLA-B alleles for most subjects in the first cohort. The only immune exposure information available for the cohort was CMV serostatus. It was suggested by the authors that the approach could potentially be generalized to other disease states and immunological phenotypes. V-gene and J-gene trimming of TCR beta chains was associated with a missense DCLRE1C variant in a later genetic analysis, and the association was replicated in an independent cohort. In a later analysis, TCR association rates were found to vary across HLA loci, with the most associated TCRs seen for DRB1 alleles and the fewest for HLA-C alleles. When HLA alleles, especially DR and DQ, strongly co-occurred, attributing TCR associations to individual alleles was difficult. According to a later analysis, most CMV-associated TCR beta chains appeared to be HLA-restricted, and the HLA associations seemed to be driven largely by CMV exposure. The earlier analysis of approximately 590 of the donors excluded around 17 rarely observed V segments, including chromosome 9 orphons, because counts were too low. In an earlier analysis of more than 500 of the donors, most TCR beta V segments appeared in productive rearrangements about 87% or about 30% of the time, broadly matching IMGT annotations. In vitro tests confirmed that a few of the cytomegalovirus-associated TCR beta chains recognize cytomegalovirus antigens. In a later analysis, HLA-associated TCR beta chains showed more clonal expansion and lower generation probabilities than non-associated chains that were equally common. In a later analysis, some 18,000 TCR beta sequences were associated with specific HLA alleles at a false discovery rate of 0.05.

Library method: the immunoSEQ multiplex PCR assay. For the multiplex PCR, a mixture combining 60 forward primers for TCR Vbeta segments and 13 reverse primers for TCR Jbeta segments was used. The CDR3 region of rearranged TCR beta genes was amplified from genomic DNA by a multiplex PCR assay. The Illumina HiSeq System was used to sequence the amplified TCR beta libraries as 87-base-pair reads. The original pipeline was this. Across the 640 or so repertoires, a later analysis counted tens of millions of unique TCR beta chains, around 11 million of which were shared by at least two donors. Raw reads were error-corrected and collapsed into unique sequences by a nearest-neighbor algorithm in which closely related sequences were merged to remove PCR and sequencing errors. Alignment of CDR3 sequences to IMGT reference sequences was used to assign V, D and J gene segments. For a sequence to be retained, at least a six-nucleotide match to both a V gene segment and a J gene segment was required. Rearrangements were called productive when the CDR3 lacked stop codons and stayed in frame with V and J; all others were non-productive. Following IMGT convention, CDR3 was defined as the stretch from the second conserved V-encoded cysteine to the conserved J-encoded phenylalanine. The earlier analysis of some 600 of the donors excluded sequences that lacked an unambiguous match to a single V gene segment. An earlier analysis of some 610 of the donors called V segments functional above 56.7% productive rearrangements and segregating when the between-donor standard deviation exceeded 5%. A statistical classification framework was built to diagnose cytomegalovirus status from the catalog of TCR beta chain sequences. In a later analysis, V and J genes were assigned by comparing TCR nucleotide sequences against IMGT/GENE-DB human TR gene sequences. A later analysis assigned CDR3 sequences and most-parsimonious VDJ recombination scenarios with the TCRdist pipeline. In a later analysis, each TCR beta chain was defined by its CDR3 amino acid sequence together with its V-gene family, and reads without a unique V-gene family were excluded. A later analysis removed 500 to 650 highly shared, low-generation-probability nucleotide sequences to deal with suspected cross-contamination and a sequencing artifact. In a later analysis, a clonal expansion index for each public chain was calculated from normalized within-repertoire ranks of inferred template counts. In a later analysis, generation probabilities were computed with a VDJ recombination model fitted to out-of-frame rearrangements, and the resulting probabilities were checked against IGoR. In a later analysis, TCR-TCR, TCR-HLA and TCR-CMV co-occurrence was scored with hypergeometric tests, and a repertoire-size bias correction was applied to TCR pairs. A later analysis estimated false discovery rates by permuting HLA or CMV assignments 20 times. In a later analysis, co-occurring TCRs were grouped using DBSCAN, with TCRdist sequence similarity added in when clustering inside HLA-allele-positive subsets. Repertoires with fewer than 30,000 or more than 120,000 public chains, plus five repertoires with anomalous nucleotide sharing, were excluded from co-occurrence clustering. What TCRdb holds here is the immuneACCESS table cut down to in-frame rearrangements. Part of the clones is not present; checked against another copy, under half of the missing clones reflect an unresolved V gene, and the others are unexplained. That table furnishes V, J and clone size, whereas the DNA furnished D and trimming. A total of 150,000 or so clones appear in this sample, around 79% of them only once. Roughly 13% of the sample is taken by the ten largest.

The cohort comprised more than 550 healthy bone marrow donors. At the time of sampling, every cohort member was nominally healthy, though immune exposures that went unrecorded were likely present. The donor tested CMV seropositive, placing the donor among the 289 seropositive members of the cohort. Each donor provided a peripheral blood sample, and peripheral blood mononuclear cells were used for TCR beta sequencing. The Qiagen DNeasy Blood Extraction Kit was used to extract genomic DNA from the blood cell samples. Trimming takes 7 bases off V and 8 bases off J; junction bases not matched to a gene: 14. The CDR3 covers 15 residues, taking in both the cysteine and the phenylalanine. The read is trimmed to its CDR3 DNA, 45 bases read in frame from base 1. CDR1 and CDR2 (MNHNY, SVGAGI) derive from the germline V gene (reference sequence). Remarks on this clone: It lacks a known antigen. The sample holds no much larger clone one base away, and base qualities are not on file.

Rearrangement joined TRBV6-6 to TRBJ2-1; the central 7 bases match TRBD2. The sequence was collected from a man aged 45-60 years in good health and CMV-seropositive. Source material: PBMCs. CDR3 reads: CASTLPGAGSDEQFF. Here is the DNA: TGTGCCAGCACTCTCCCCGGAGCGGGGAGTGATGAGCAGTTCTTC.